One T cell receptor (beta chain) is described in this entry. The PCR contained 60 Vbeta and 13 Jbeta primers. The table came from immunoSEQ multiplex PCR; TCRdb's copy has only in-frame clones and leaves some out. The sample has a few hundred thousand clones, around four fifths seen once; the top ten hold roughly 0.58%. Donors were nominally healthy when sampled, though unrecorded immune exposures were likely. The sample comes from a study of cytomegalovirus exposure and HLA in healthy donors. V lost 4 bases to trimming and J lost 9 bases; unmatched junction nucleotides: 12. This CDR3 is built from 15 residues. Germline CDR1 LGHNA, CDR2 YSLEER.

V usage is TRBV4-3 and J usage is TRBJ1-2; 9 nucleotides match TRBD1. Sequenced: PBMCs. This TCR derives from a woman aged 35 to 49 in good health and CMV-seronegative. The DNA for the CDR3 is TGCGCCAGCAGCCGCCCGGGACAGGGCCCCCAGAGCTACACCTTC. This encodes CASSRPGQGPQSYTF.